This entry lists 25 T cell receptor beta chains sequenced from one sample in a study of human T cells and chemical hapten exposure. Time point here: patch test 1, 2 weeks after DPC sensitization. Indicated treatment: therapeutic diphenylcyclopropenone sensitization with weekly scalp DPC. One entry per CDR3 protein results from TCRdb running MiXCR on the RACE reads. The sample has more than 150,000 distinct CDR3 sequences, roughly 15% seen once. The input for sequencing was whole blood, taken in connection with sensitization to the hapten diphenylcyclopropenone (DPC). These receptors were obtained from a woman aged 25-40 years with alopecia areata. Some clones in this sample may be carry-over from other donors' samples.

This clonotype showed up just a few times. The rearrangement joins TRBV5-1 to TRBJ1-2; D call uncertain. This CDR3 has 16 residues. The germline CDR1 and CDR2 sequences are SGHRS and YFSETQ. Trimming stripped 2 bases from V and 5 bases from J, with 19 bases between. CDR3 residues: CASSFGAETASYGYTF. As DNA, the CDR3 is TGCGCCAGCAGCTTCGGCGCAGAGACGGCTTCGTATGGCTACACCTTC.

This clonotype was counted only a few times. The chain has TRBV9 and TRBJ1-2; D possibly corresponds to TRBD1 (5 bases). V was cut by 2 bases and J by 5 bases, with 19 bases left in between. The CDR3 totals 16 residues. The germline CDR1 and CDR2 sequences are SGDLS and YYNGEE. The CDR3 is CASSVRDALPLYGYTF. The CDR3, as DNA: TGTGCCAGCAGCGTCCGGGACGCTCTCCCCCTGTATGGCTACACCTTC. Drawing the rest from reference TRBV9 and TRBJ1-2, the complete variable domain is DSGVTQTPKHLITATGQRVTLRCSPRSGDLSVYWYQQSLDQGLQFLIQYYNGEERAKGNILERFSAQQFPDLHSELNLSSLELGDSALYFCASSVRDALPLYGYTFGSGTRLTVV.

This clonotype came up many times. The chain carries TRBV5-5 and TRBJ2-6; D gene unclear. V lost 0 bases to trimming and J lost 4 bases, with 2 bases between them. The CDR3 totals 13 residues. Germline V gene lookup returns CDR1 SGHKS and CDR2 YYEKEE (reference sequence). The CDR3 sequence is CASSLAGANVLTF. CDR3 sequence (DNA): TGTGCCAGCAGCTTGGCGGGGGCCAACGTCCTGACTTTC.

The chain uses TRBV27 and TRBJ1-6; TRBD1 matches 8 bases. V was pared by 5 bases and J by 9 bases, with 9 bases of the junction left unmatched. CDR1 is MNHEY, CDR2 SMNVEV, per germline (reference sequence). The CDR3 has 15 amino acids. Written as DNA, the CDR3 is TGTGCCAGCAGTCCAAACAGGGGGTATCGTTCACCCCTCCACTTT. Translating gives CASSPNRGYRSPLHF.

V gene TRBV6-1 combines with J gene TRBJ2-1, with D possibly TRBD1 on 5 matching bases. The germline V gene has CDR1 MNHNS and CDR2 SASEGT. V was shortened by 0 bases and J by 5 bases, with 20 bases between the two germline ends. CDR3 length: 18 amino acids. In DNA form, the CDR3 reads TGTGCCAGCAGTGAAGCACGTCAGGGTGGTTATGGAAACAATGAGCAGTTCTTC. Encoded protein: CASSEARQGGYGNNEQFF.

This clonotype occurred a few times. CDR3 bases: TGTGCCAGCAGCGTAGACACGACGAACACCGGGGAGCTGTTTTTT. Translation gives CASSVDTTNTGELFF. The chain recombines TRBV9 with TRBJ2-2; D is unclear. Trimming removed 0 bases at V and 0 bases at J, with 6 bases between. The CDR3 is 15 residues long. Germline values: CDR1 SGDLS, CDR2 YYNGEE.

This chain uses TRBV5-1 with TRBJ1-6; 7 positions match TRBD1. The CDR3 spans 15 residues. The ends lost 0 bases at V and 9 bases at J; junction bases unmatched: 6. Germline V gene sequence: CDR1 SGHRS, CDR2 YFSETQ. DNA of the CDR3: TGCGCCAGCAGCTTGGTCGGGACAGACAGTTCACCCCTCCACTTT. Translation: CASSLVGTDSSPLHF.

The rearrangement uses TRBV4-1 and TRBJ1-1; D remains ambiguous. Between the trimmed V and J ends, which lost 1 base and 4 bases, there was a span of 7 bases. The CDR3 has 13 residues. Germline CDR1 and CDR2: MGHRA and YSYEKL. The CDR3 loop reads CASSQGGITEAFF. DNA of the CDR3: TGCGCCAGCAGCCAAGGGGGTATCACTGAAGCTTTCTTT.

This clonotype was found once. The chain carries TRBV3-1 and TRBJ2-6; the D gene is possibly TRBD1 (5 bases). V was trimmed by 4 bases and J by 0 bases, leaving 13 bases between them. The CDR3 is 17 amino acids. Germline V gives CDR1 LGHDT, CDR2 YNNKEL (reference sequence). The CDR3 nucleotides are TGTGCCAGCAGCCTAGACAGTGCTGTCTCTGGGGCCAACGTCCTGACTTTC. This translates into CASSLDSAVSGANVLTF. The whole variable domain, remainder taken from reference TRBV3-1 and TRBJ2-6, is DTAVSQTPKYLVTQMGNDKSIKCEQNLGHDTMYWYKQDSKKFLKIMFSYNNKELIINETVPNRFSPKSPDKAHLNLHINSLELGDSAVYFCASSLDSAVSGANVLTFGAGSRLTVL.

The chain carries TRBV12-3 or TRBV12-4 and TRBJ2-2; D gene ambiguous. The CDR3 is 13 residues long. V gave up 5 bases and J gave up 0 bases, with 4 bases separating them. For the CDR3, the DNA is TGTGCCAGCAGTCACACGAACACCGGGGAGCTGTTTTTT. It translates to CASSHTNTGELFF.

A few counts support this clonotype. The chain is built from TRBV19 and TRBJ2-2; perhaps D is TRBD1 or TRBD2 (5 bases each). The V end was cut by 7 bases, the J end by 5 bases, with 14 bases between. CDR3 size: 14 residues. Germline CDR1 is LNHDA and CDR2 is SQIVND (reference sequence). The CDR3 spells CASNSLRGTGELFF. The CDR3 nucleotides read TGTGCCAGTAACTCCTTGAGGGGAACCGGGGAGCTGTTTTTT.

As to this clonotype: One end of the junction varies from germline; a read error may be responsible. The chain joins TRBV28 to TRBJ2-4, with D maybe TRBD2 (5 bases). The CDR3 has 14 residues. The germline V gene has CDR1 MDHEN and CDR2 SYDVKM. CDR3 in amino acids: CASSGPSWENIQYF. CDR3 sequence (DNA): TGTGCCAGCAGTGGCCCCAGCTGGGAGAACATCCAGTACTTC. The complete variable domain, with remaining parts taken from reference TRBV28 and TRBJ2-4, reads DVKVTQSSRYLVKRTGEKVFLECVQDMDHENMFWYRQDPGLGLRLIYFSYDVKMKEKGDIPEGYSVSREKKERFSLILESASTNQTSMYLCASSGPSWENIQYFGAGTRLSVL.

The rearrangement links TRBV4-2 to TRBJ2-1; TRBD2 agrees at 11 bases. The CDR3 extends over 17 amino acids. The junction had 5 bases not matched to a gene; V was cut back by 0 bases and J by 4 bases. Looked up from germline, CDR1 is LGHNA and CDR2 is YNFKEQ. The CDR3 sequence is CASSQDHLAGGYNEQFF. CDR3 coding DNA: TGTGCCAGCAGCCAAGATCACCTAGCGGGAGGATACAATGAGCAGTTCTTC.

This chain's CDR3 is CSAMDSVEYGYTF. The CDR3 DNA follows: TGCAGTGCTATGGACAGCGTCGAGTATGGCTACACCTTC. V and J are TRBV20-1 and TRBJ1-2; a possible D gene is TRBD1 (6 bases). Trimming pared 4 bases from V and 5 bases from J, leaving 14 bases between. Per the germline V gene, CDR1 is DFQATT and CDR2 is SNEGSKA (reference sequence). The CDR3 extends over 13 amino acids.

The chain uses TRBV29-1 and TRBJ2-7, with D possibly matching TRBD2 (5 bases). Trimming took 7 bases from V and 3 from J, leaving 10 bases between them. This CDR3 is 11 amino acids long. Germline CDR1 is SQVTM and CDR2 is ANQGSEA. CDR3 sequence: CSAERDYEQYF. The CDR3 region has the DNA TGCAGCGCCGAGAGGGACTACGAGCAGTACTTC.

This clonotype was seen more than once but under ten times. The chain carries TRBV7-6 and TRBJ2-2, with unresolved D. The V end lost 3 bases, the J end lost 2 bases, and 10 bases lay between the germline ends. CDR1 is SGHVS, CDR2 FNYEAQ, per germline. The CDR3 has 15 amino acids. Written as DNA, the CDR3 is TGTGCCAGCAGCTTTGCTATGACAAACACCGGGGAGCTGTTTTTT. It encodes CASSFAMTNTGELFF. The full variable domain, rest sourced from reference TRBV7-6 and TRBJ2-2, is GAGVSQSPRYKVTKRGQDVALRCDPISGHVSLYWYRQALGQGPEFLTYFNYEAQQDKSGLPNDRFSAERPEGSISTLTIQRTEQRDSAMYRCASSFAMTNTGELFFGEGSRLTVL.

This clonotype appeared many times. This chain's CDR3 is CASSYSRGGGNTIYF. The CDR3, as DNA: TGTGCCAGCAGTTACTCTCGGGGCGGAGGAAACACCATATATTTT. The chain recombines TRBV6-5 with TRBJ1-3, with D tentatively TRBD1 (5 bases). Trimming shortened V by 0 bases and J by 4 bases, and 10 bases separated the two germline ends. The germline V gene has CDR1 MNHEY and CDR2 SVGAGI. The CDR3 has 15 residues.

This clonotype appeared many times. The rearrangement links TRBV6-2 or TRBV6-3 to TRBJ1-5, with 7 bases fitting TRBD1. Germline V gene lookup returns CDR1 MNHEY and CDR2 SVGEGT. This CDR3 region has 17 residues. J lost 4 bases, V lost 0 bases, and 9 bases had no gene match. CDR3 residues: CASSYSDRGGGNQPQHF. The DNA of the CDR3 is TGTGCCAGCAGTTACTCGGATAGAGGGGGCGGGAATCAGCCCCAGCATTTT.

The sample holds a few counts of this clonotype. This chain's CDR3 is CASTTRPGGPNQPQHF. CDR3 DNA sequence: TGTGCCAGCACCACAAGGCCAGGGGGCCCCAATCAGCCCCAGCATTTT. This chain joins TRBV6-2 or TRBV6-3 and TRBJ1-5; 8 nucleotides agree with TRBD1. Germline trimming cut 7 bases from V and 3 bases from J; bases unmatched to any gene: 11. The CDR3 is made up of 16 amino acids. Per the germline V gene, CDR1 is MNHEY and CDR2 is SVGEGT.

This clonotype was counted between two and nine times. This chain connects TRBV7-9 to TRBJ1-3; TRBD1 matches at 7 bases. Germline assignment: CDR1 SEHNR and CDR2 FQNEAQ (reference sequence). V was pared by 8 bases and J by 0 bases, with 10 bases of the junction left unmatched. This CDR3 contains 16 residues. The CDR3 is CASSRQGGTSGNTIYF. The CDR3 coding sequence is TGTGCCAGCTCCCGGCAGGGGGGTACCTCTGGAAACACCATATATTTT.

This clonotype showed up just a few times. This rearrangement joins TRBV5-1 to TRBJ2-3; TRBD1 is a possible D gene (8 bases). The CDR3 loop spans 18 amino acids. Germline V gene sequence: CDR1 SGHRS, CDR2 YFSETQ. V gave up 2 bases and J gave up 3 bases, with 22 bases separating them. Here the CDR3 reads CASSFGGFGQGGTDTQYF. The CDR3 DNA is TGCGCCAGCAGCTTCGGGGGCTTCGGACAGGGAGGGACAGATACGCAGTATTTT.

The table lists this clonotype with a few counts. The chain uses TRBV3-1 and TRBJ2-5; D perhaps matches TRBD2 (6 bases). The CDR3 is made up of 15 amino acids. Trimming shortened V by 1 base and J by 1 base, and 10 bases separated the two germline ends. CDR1 is LGHDT, CDR2 YNNKEL, per germline (reference sequence). The CDR3 region is CASSQVAVVQETQYF. The DNA for the CDR3 is TGTGCCAGCAGCCAAGTAGCGGTAGTCCAAGAGACCCAGTACTTC.

This clonotype appeared a few times. The J gene is TRBJ2-1, the V gene TRBV20-1; the match to TRBD1 covers 7 bases. The CDR3 runs 14 residues. Trimming removed 7 bases from V and 1 base from J; junction bases left unmatched: 7. CDR1 is DFQATT and CDR2 is SNEGSKA in the germline V gene (reference sequence). DNA of the CDR3: TGCAGTGTTACGACAGGGTCGTCCTACAATGAGCAGTTCTTC. It codes for CSVTTGSSYNEQFF.

This clonotype was recorded a few times. The chain has TRBV6-5 and TRBJ2-7; no firm D call. CDR3 size: 11 residues. Germline CDR1 MNHEY, CDR2 SVGAGI. V was trimmed by 4 bases and J by 6 bases, leaving 7 bases between them. The CDR3 protein is CASSSGFEQYF. As DNA, the CDR3 is TGTGCCAGCAGTTCTGGGTTCGAGCAGTACTTC.

This clonotype has only a few counts. CDR3 DNA sequence: TGTGCCAGCAGCTTCCGGGGCGCGGGAGTGTTGGATACGCAGTATTTT. As protein: CASSFRGAGVLDTQYF. V usage is TRBV13 and J usage is TRBJ2-3; 7 bases agree with TRBD2. The germline CDR1 and CDR2 sequences are PRHDT and FYEKMQ (reference sequence). The CDR3 sequence is 16 residues long. Losses at the gene ends were 3 bases for V and 6 bases for J; bases not matched to a gene: 12.